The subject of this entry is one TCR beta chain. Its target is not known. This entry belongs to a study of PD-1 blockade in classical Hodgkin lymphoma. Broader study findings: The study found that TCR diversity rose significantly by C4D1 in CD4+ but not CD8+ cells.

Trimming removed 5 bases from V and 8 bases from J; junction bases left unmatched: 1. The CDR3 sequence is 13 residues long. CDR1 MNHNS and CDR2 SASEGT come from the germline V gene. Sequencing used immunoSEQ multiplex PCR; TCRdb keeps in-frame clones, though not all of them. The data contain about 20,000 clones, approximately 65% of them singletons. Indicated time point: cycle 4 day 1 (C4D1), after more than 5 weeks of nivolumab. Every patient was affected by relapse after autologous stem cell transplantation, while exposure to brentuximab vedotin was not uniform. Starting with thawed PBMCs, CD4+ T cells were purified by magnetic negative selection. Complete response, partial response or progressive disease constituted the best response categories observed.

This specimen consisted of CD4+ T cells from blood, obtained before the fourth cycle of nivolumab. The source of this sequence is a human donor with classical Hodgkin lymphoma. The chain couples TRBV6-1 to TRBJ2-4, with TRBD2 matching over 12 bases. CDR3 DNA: TGTGCCAGCAGTCGGACTAGCGGGGACATTCAGTACTTC. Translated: CASSRTSGDIQYF.